The 2 T cell receptor beta chains listed next were all sequenced from one sample in a study of T-cell memory formation after mild COVID-19. TCRdb re-derived calls from the 5' RACE reads in MiXCR, one entry per CDR3 protein. There are roughly 190,000 distinct CDR3 sequences in the sample; more than 25% occur only once, and about an eighth lies in the top ten. Material: PBMCs or a T cell subset sorted from them (not recorded which). The receptors derive from an adult woman who had mild COVID-19 (a few samples of this study predate the infection). Cell type and time point are not known.

The rearrangement joins TRBV4-3 to TRBJ2-7, with TRBD2 matching over 7 bases. The J segment lost 1 base and the V segment lost 3 bases, leaving 12 bases of the junction unmatched. Per the germline V gene, CDR1 is LGHNA and CDR2 is YSLEER. This CDR3 is built from 17 residues. The chain's CDR3 is CASSQSVRGEGSYEQYF. CDR3 nucleotide sequence: TGCGCCAGCAGCCAGTCCGTCCGGGGGGAGGGGTCCTACGAGCAGTACTTC.

This clonotype was found a few times. The V and J genes are TRBV7-2 and TRBJ2-5; D might be TRBD1 or TRBD2, each matching 6 bases. V was shortened by 5 bases and J by 3 bases, with 13 bases between the two germline ends. This CDR3 has 14 residues. Germline V CDR1 and CDR2: SGHTA, FQGNSA. CDR3 loop: CASSQWGAKETQYF. CDR3 sequence (DNA): TGTGCCAGCAGCCAATGGGGGGCGAAAGAGACCCAGTACTTC.